Listed here are 19 T cell receptor beta chains from one sample, sequenced in a study of T cell changes during pregnancy in multiple sclerosis. Clones were read by immunoSEQ multiplex PCR, and TCRdb kept only the in-frame ones, dropping some. The sample holds 50,000 to 60,000 clones, 85% to 90% seen once. The sample in question was CD4+ T cells from peripheral blood mononuclear cells, obtained in the first trimester of pregnancy. These receptors all come from a female donor with multiple sclerosis, enrolled in a pregnancy study.

The CDR3 DNA reads TGTGCCAGCAGCTTAGATAGGGGGCCGAACCCCAAGACTAAAAACACCATATATTTT. Its protein product is CASSLDRGPNPKTKNTIYF. The chain has TRBV11-2 and TRBJ1-3, with 7 bases aligning to TRBD1. J was trimmed by 6 bases and V by 0 bases; bases with no gene match: 17. This CDR3 contains 19 residues. CDR1 and CDR2 from the germline V gene are SGHAT and FQNNGV.

The chain combines TRBV4-1 with TRBJ2-4; TRBD1 matches at 9 bases. CDR1 and CDR2 (germline): MGHRA, YSYEKL. The CDR3 covers 17 residues. V shed 0 bases, J shed 7 bases, and the junction held 10 bases outside the gene matches. The CDR3 sequence is CASSQEGQGLGGNIQYF. The CDR3 nucleotides are TGCGCCAGCAGCCAAGAGGGACAGGGTTTAGGGGGGAACATTCAGTACTTC.

This chain joins TRBV18 and TRBJ1-1; TRBD1 matches at 7 bases. The CDR3 sequence is 17 residues long. CDR1 is KGHSH and CDR2 is LQKENI in the germline V gene. The V gene end was trimmed by 1 base and the J gene end by 0 bases; junction bases not matched to a gene: 8. CDR3 residues: CASSPLGQDNMNTEAFF. The CDR3 nucleotides are TGTGCCAGCTCACCACTCGGACAGGATAATATGAACACTGAAGCTTTCTTT.

V is TRBV4-1 and J is TRBJ1-2; maybe TRBD1 (6 bases). This CDR3 has 15 amino acids. V gave up 0 bases and J gave up 3 bases, with 11 bases separating them. Germline assignment: CDR1 MGHRA and CDR2 YSYEKL. Written as DNA, the CDR3 is TGCGCCAGCAGCCAAGAGCCAACAGGGTACTATGGCTACACCTTC. Translated, it gives CASSQEPTGYYGYTF.

This chain connects TRBV7-9 to TRBJ2-3, with a tentative D call TRBD1 (5 bases). The CDR3 is made up of 13 amino acids. From germline, CDR1 is SEHNR and CDR2 FQNEAQ (reference sequence). The V end was cut by 4 bases, the J end by 6 bases, with 11 bases between. For the CDR3, the DNA is TGTGCCAGCAGCTCGGCAGGGATGGATACGCAGTATTTT. This gives the protein CASSSAGMDTQYF.

The chain has TRBV6-1 and TRBJ2-7, with D possibly matching TRBD2 (5 bases). The ends were cut back, 5 bases at V and 2 bases at J, with 10 bases in the middle. The CDR3 loop spans 13 amino acids. Germline values: CDR1 MNHNS, CDR2 SASEGT. The CDR3 region is CASSPSGTYEQYF. The DNA of the CDR3 is TGTGCCAGCAGTCCCAGCGGAACCTACGAGCAGTACTTC.

V is TRBV14 and J is TRBJ1-2; TRBD1 matches 7 bases. Germline CDR1 is SGHDN and CDR2 is FVKESK. After removal of 4 bases from V and 4 bases from J, the junction contained 6 bases not matched to a gene. The CDR3 is 14 amino acids. The CDR3 DNA reads as TGTGCCAGCAGCCGAGGGGGCGAGGGCTATGGCTACACCTTC. As protein: CASSRGGEGYGYTF.

V is TRBV28 and J is TRBJ2-2; 10 bases map to TRBD2. CDR3 length: 15 residues. V trimming: 3 bases; J trimming: 4 bases; junction bases outside the gene matches: 2. CDR1 and CDR2 (germline): MDHEN, SYDVKM. The CDR3 sequence is CASSFLAGATGELFF. The DNA for the CDR3 is TGTGCCAGCAGTTTCCTAGCGGGGGCCACCGGGGAGCTGTTTTTT.

This clone was picked up a small number of times. V gene TRBV7-8 combines with J gene TRBJ1-2, with 10 bases aligning to TRBD1. V shed 5 bases and J 3 bases; nucleotides not matched to a gene: 15. The CDR3 consists of 18 residues. Looked up from germline, CDR1 is SGHVS and CDR2 is FQNEAQ. The DNA for the CDR3 is TGTGCCAGCAGCCCTAGGGACTTCGACAGGGGGCACCACTATGGCTACACCTTC. It codes for CASSPRDFDRGHHYGYTF.

The rearrangement joins TRBV28 to TRBJ2-1; 10 nucleotides align to TRBD2. The CDR3 length is 15 residues. Germline loops: CDR1 MDHEN, CDR2 SYDVKM. V lost 6 bases and J lost 8; bases outside the gene matches: 10. The DNA for the CDR3 is TGTGCCAGCAGCCTTTTAGCGGGAGGTCAGGATGAGCAGTTCTTC. As protein: CASSLLAGGQDEQFF.

The chain combines TRBV5-1 with TRBJ1-4, with D tentatively TRBD1 (6 bases). Trimming left V 4 bases short and J 6 bases short, with 31 bases between. Germline V lookup: CDR1 SGHRS, CDR2 YFSETQ. The length of the CDR3 is 20 residues. In DNA form, the CDR3 reads TGCGCCAGCAGCCGGCTGGGGCAGGGGTCTATATTGGGACGGGATGAAAAACTGTTTTTT. The encoded protein is CASSRLGQGSILGRDEKLFF. Combining the CDR3 with reference TRBV5-1 and TRBJ1-4 gives the whole variable domain KAGVTQTPRYLIKTRGQQVTLSCSPISGHRSVSWYQQTPGQGLQFLFEYFSETQRNKGNFPGRFSGRQFSNSRSEMNVSTLELGDSALYLCASSRLGQGSILGRDEKLFFGSGTQLSVL.

The chain joins TRBV4-3 to TRBJ2-1, with 16 nucleotides matching TRBD2. This CDR3 comprises 19 residues. Germline values: CDR1 LGHNA, CDR2 YSLEER. After removal of 3 bases from V and 4 bases from J, the junction contained 9 bases not matched to a gene. The CDR3 DNA reads as TGCGCCAGCAGCCAGGGACTAGCGGGGGGGCTTACATCTTACAATGAGCAGTTCTTC. It specifies CASSQGLAGGLTSYNEQFF.

The rearrangement joins TRBV21-1 to TRBJ2-3; the table's D call TRBD1 went unverified against the DNA. TRBV21-1 is described as a pseudogene. This CDR3 is built from 15 residues. CDR3 sequence: CASSSGQGPTDTQYF. CDR3 nucleotides: TGTGCCAGCAGTTCGGGACAGGGCCCCACAGATACGCAGTATTTT.

The V call is TRBV6-1, the J call TRBJ1-4; possible D gene TRBD1, 5 bases. This CDR3 region has 15 residues. Trimming pared 5 bases from V and 0 bases from J, leaving 10 bases between. Per germline, CDR1 MNHNS and CDR2 SASEGT. CDR3 region: CASSPQGATNEKLFF. DNA for the CDR3: TGTGCCAGCAGTCCTCAGGGTGCAACTAATGAAAAACTGTTTTTT.

J is TRBJ2-5 and V is TRBV6-5; D might be TRBD1 (6 bases). The V gene's germline CDR1 is MNHEY and CDR2 SVGAGI. This CDR3 region has 16 residues. Trimming pared 0 bases from V and 3 bases from J, leaving 14 bases between. The CDR3 nucleotides read TGTGCCAGCAGTTACTCGATGGGGACACCTGAAGAGACCCAGTACTTC. This codes for CASSYSMGTPEETQYF.

This chain connects TRBV9 to TRBJ2-7, with 7 positions matching TRBD1. The V gene's germline CDR1 is SGDLS and CDR2 YYNGEE. V lost 4 bases and J lost 2; bases outside the gene matches: 9. The CDR3 is 15 amino acids. In DNA, the CDR3 is TGTGCCAGCAGCCCCCGGACAGGTCTTACCTACGAGCAGTACTTC. Amino acids: CASSPRTGLTYEQYF. Full variable domain (outside the CDR3, taken from reference TRBV9 and TRBJ2-7): DSGVTQTPKHLITATGQRVTLRCSPRSGDLSVYWYQQSLDQGLQFLIQYYNGEERAKGNILERFSAQQFPDLHSELNLSSLELGDSALYFCASSPRTGLTYEQYFGPGTRLTVT.

The table lists this clone with a few counts. This sequence joins TRBV28 and TRBJ1-5, with unresolved D. Trimming took off 7 bases at V and 4 bases at J, with 8 bases between the two ends. Per the germline V gene, CDR1 is MDHEN and CDR2 is SYDVKM. The CDR3 runs to 12 residues. The CDR3 bases are TGTGCCAGCACCCAGTCGAATCAGCCCCAGCATTTT. This gives the protein CASTQSNQPQHF.

The chain carries TRBV5-1 and TRBJ2-7; tentatively, D is TRBD1 (5 bases). CDR3 length: 15 residues. CDR1 is SGHRS, CDR2 YFSETQ, per germline. The V end lost 0 bases, the J end lost 3 bases, and 13 bases lay between the germline ends. Here the CDR3 DNA reads TGCGCCAGCAGCTTGGAGGGGCAGGTCTTCTACGAGCAGTACTTC. It specifies CASSLEGQVFYEQYF.

The genes are TRBV2 and TRBJ2-5; 10 nucleotides agree with TRBD2. The trim removed 2 bases at V and 5 bases at J, leaving 5 bases unmatched. Germline V CDR1 and CDR2: SNHLY, FYNNEI. The CDR3 totals 15 residues. In nucleotides, the CDR3 is TGTGCCAGCAGTGAAATAGCGGGGGGTGGGGAGACCCAGTACTTC. This translates into CASSEIAGGGETQYF.